These 15 T cell receptor beta chains were sequenced from one sample in a study of Tregs in tolerant kidney transplant recipients. The protocol was immunoSEQ multiplex PCR, while the TCRdb copy is restricted to in-frame clones and leaves out a portion. The sample totals 25,000 to 35,000 clones. The input for sequencing was CD8+ T cells from blood, taken before the transplant. All receptors derive from a human donor who received a combined kidney and bone marrow transplant.

Concerning this clone itself: The DNA ends 3 residues before the CDR3 does, and the rest of the CDR3 is filled in from the germline J gene. The rearrangement joins TRBV7-9 to TRBJ2-7, with TRBD2 matching over 10 bases. V shed 3 bases and J 3 bases; nucleotides not matched to a gene: 5. The CDR3 sequence is 15 residues long. Germline V gene data show CDR1 as SEHNR and CDR2 as FQNEAQ (reference sequence). The sequenced part of the CDR3 DNA is TGTGCCAGCAGCTTGAGCGGGGGGGACGTCTACGAG. The encoded protein is CASSLSGGDVYE. The entire CDR3 protein reads CASSLSGGDVYEQYF.

A note on this clone: The CDR3 end falls 3 residues outside the read, so it is completed with the germline J gene. The chain combines TRBV6-1 with TRBJ2-7; D is perhaps TRBD1 (5 bases). The CDR3 spans 17 residues. Germline V CDR1 and CDR2: MNHNS, SASEGT. The ends were cut back, 1 base at V and 1 base at J, with 17 bases in the middle. The CDR3 loop reads CASSEVGVTTVSYEQYF. Partial CDR3 DNA: TGTGCCAGCAGTGAAGTAGGGGTCACAACCGTTTCCTACGAG.

A word on this clone: The read halts 3 residues ahead of the CDR3 end, with the missing end drawn from the germline J gene. This chain connects TRBV13 to TRBJ2-7; the D gene is possibly TRBD1 (5 bases). V lost 1 base and J lost 4, with 5 bases in between. The CDR3 is made up of 12 amino acids. Germline assignment: CDR1 PRHDT and CDR2 FYEKMQ (reference sequence). This chain's CDR3 is CASSLAGYEQYF. The CDR3 bases that were read are TGTGCCAGCAGCTTAGCAGGGTACGAG.

In regard to this clone: The read ends 3 residues early relative to the CDR3; the germline J gene fills the gap. This chain uses TRBV30 with TRBJ2-2; TRBD1 agrees at 7 bases. The germline V gene encodes CDR1 GTSNPN and CDR2 SVGIG (reference sequence). This CDR3 spans 15 amino acids. With V trimmed by 7 bases and J by 2 bases, 10 bases remained unmatched. The DNA read from the CDR3 is TGTGCCTTAGGGAGACAGGGAGAAAACACCGGGGAG. Its protein is CALGRQGENTGE. The full CDR3 protein is CALGRQGENTGELFF.

To note about this clone: The missing CDR3 end, 3 residues past where the read stops, is filled in from the germline J gene. The rearrangement joins TRBV13 to TRBJ2-3, with D unclear. Looked up from germline, CDR1 is PRHDT and CDR2 is FYEKMQ (reference sequence). Trimming stripped 5 bases from V and 2 bases from J, with 5 bases between. CDR3 length equals 12 residues. CDR3 sequence: CASSPTTDTQYF. CDR3 bases read: TGTGCCAGCAGCCCTACCACAGATACG.

Remarks on this clone: The read finishes 3 residues shy of the CDR3 end, and the germline J gene is used to complete it. V usage is TRBV7-8 and J usage is TRBJ2-3; D is uncertain. V shed 5 bases and J shed 2 bases, with 14 bases lying between them. The V gene's germline CDR1 is SGHVS and CDR2 FQNEAQ. CDR3 length: 15 residues. The covered CDR3 bases are TGTGCCAGCAGCCCAGTAGCTGCTCACACAGATACG. It yields the protein CASSPVAAHTDT. The whole CDR3 sequence reads CASSPVAAHTDTQYF.

About this clone itself: The read ends 3 residues before the CDR3 terminus; that terminus is restored from the germline J gene. The chain joins TRBV10-3 to TRBJ2-5; TRBD2 agrees at 8 bases. V dropped 2 bases and J dropped 3; count of bases not matched to a gene: 2. The germline CDR1 and CDR2 sequences are ENHRY and SYGVKD. The CDR3 consists of 14 residues. The CDR3 is CAISEGAGEETQYF. CDR3 DNA, as far as it was read: TGTGCCATCAGTGAGGGAGCGGGGGAAGAGACC.

Frequency places this clone as medium-sized. Read data end 3 residues before the CDR3 end; the end is taken from the germline J gene. This chain uses TRBV6-4 with TRBJ1-4; TRBD1 is a possible D gene (6 bases). Germline V gives CDR1 MRHNA, CDR2 SNTAGT. The CDR3 is made up of 19 amino acids. V was shortened by 2 bases and J by 4 bases, with 23 bases between the two germline ends. CDR3 in amino acids: CASSDRTGIGRLVNEKLFF. The part of the CDR3 DNA that was read is TGTGCCAGCAGTGACCGAACAGGGATCGGTCGGCTTGTTAATGAAAAA.

Points on this clone: The read falls 3 residues short of the CDR3 end, and the missing part is taken from the germline J gene. This rearrangement joins TRBV20-1 to TRBJ2-7; TRBD2 is a possible D gene (6 bases). The CDR3 length is 18 residues. Germline-derived CDR1 and CDR2 are DFQATT and SNEGSKA (reference sequence). Trimming cost V 6 bases and J 0 bases, with 27 bases left between them. CDR3 DNA (partial): TGCAGTGCCTATACTCTTTTGGCGGGAAGCCACAGCTCCTACGAG. Encoded protein: CSAYTLLAGSHSSYE. In full, the CDR3 reads CSAYTLLAGSHSSYEQYF.

On this clone: The read terminates 3 residues ahead of where the CDR3 ends, so the germline J gene completes it. This chain connects TRBV2 to TRBJ1-5; 7 nucleotides match TRBD1. V shed 6 bases, J shed 2 bases, and the junction held 1 base outside the gene matches. Germline V CDR1 and CDR2: SNHLY, FYNNEI. The CDR3 is made up of 13 amino acids. Here the CDR3 reads CASSTGGNQPQHF. The CDR3 bases that were read are TGTGCCAGCAGCACAGGGGGCAATCAGCCC.

About this clone: The sequenced fragment ends 3 residues before the CDR3 boundary, so the rest is inferred from the germline J gene. This chain connects TRBV5-1 to TRBJ2-1; TRBD1 aligns across 8 bases. This CDR3 contains 16 residues. Germline loops: CDR1 SGHRS, CDR2 YFSETQ. V dropped 0 bases and J dropped 0; count of bases not matched to a gene: 2. The CDR3 sequence: CASSLATGGSYNEQFF. The CDR3 bases that were read are TGCGCCAGCAGCTTGGCTACAGGGGGCTCCTACAATGAG. Combining the CDR3 with reference TRBV5-1 and TRBJ2-1 gives the whole variable domain KAGVTQTPRYLIKTRGQQVTLSCSPISGHRSVSWYQQTPGQGLQFLFEYFSETQRNKGNFPGRFSGRQFSNSRSEMNVSTLELGDSALYLCASSLATGGSYNEQFFGPGTRLTVL.

With regard to this clone: With the read ending 3 residues before the CDR3 end, the germline J gene is used to fill in that end. The chain links TRBV30 to TRBJ1-6, with D hard to call. The CDR3 sequence is 14 residues long. V lost 1 base, J lost 8 bases, and 12 bases lay in between. From germline, CDR1 is GTSNPN and CDR2 SVGIG (reference sequence). The DNA read from the CDR3 is TGTGCCTGGAGTGCGGGTATGGTGGATTCACCC. Its protein product is CAWSAGMVDSP. The entire CDR3 sequence reads CAWSAGMVDSPLHF.

As for this clone: The read terminates 3 residues before the CDR3 end, so the remaining end is supplied by the germline J gene. The chain carries TRBV30 and TRBJ1-4, with D possibly TRBD1 on 5 matching bases. The ends were cut back, 3 bases at V and 3 bases at J, with 11 bases in the middle. CDR1 is GTSNPN and CDR2 is SVGIG in the germline V gene (reference sequence). CDR3 length equals 14 residues. The DNA read from the CDR3 is TGTGCCTGGAGAGACCAGGGAGCTAATGAAAAA. Translated, it gives CAWRDQGANEK. The CDR3 in full is CAWRDQGANEKLFF.

A word on this clone: The read terminates 3 residues before the CDR3 end, so the remaining end is supplied by the germline J gene. V usage is TRBV20-1 and J usage is TRBJ1-6; D is possibly TRBD1 (5 bases). Germline CDR1 reads DFQATT; CDR2 reads SNEGSKA (reference sequence). V lost 0 bases, J lost 7 bases, and 10 bases lay in between. The CDR3 runs 14 residues. CDR3 bases read: TGCAGTGCTAGAGAGGGGGGGGGAAATTCACCC. It codes for CSAREGGGNSP. The CDR3, in full, reads CSAREGGGNSPLHF.

A remark on this clone: The read is 3 residues too short to cover the CDR3 end, so that end is filled in from the germline J gene. This chain links TRBV6-2 or TRBV6-3 with TRBJ2-2, with unresolved D. Trimming removed 2 bases from V and 0 bases from J, with 13 bases in between. The CDR3 is made up of 17 amino acids. Germline loops: CDR1 MNHEY, CDR2 SVGEGT. The covered CDR3 bases are TGTGCCAGCAGTTACGTCAGGATAGAGGCGAACACCGGGGAG. This gives the protein CASSYVRIEANTGE. The entire CDR3 is CASSYVRIEANTGELFF.